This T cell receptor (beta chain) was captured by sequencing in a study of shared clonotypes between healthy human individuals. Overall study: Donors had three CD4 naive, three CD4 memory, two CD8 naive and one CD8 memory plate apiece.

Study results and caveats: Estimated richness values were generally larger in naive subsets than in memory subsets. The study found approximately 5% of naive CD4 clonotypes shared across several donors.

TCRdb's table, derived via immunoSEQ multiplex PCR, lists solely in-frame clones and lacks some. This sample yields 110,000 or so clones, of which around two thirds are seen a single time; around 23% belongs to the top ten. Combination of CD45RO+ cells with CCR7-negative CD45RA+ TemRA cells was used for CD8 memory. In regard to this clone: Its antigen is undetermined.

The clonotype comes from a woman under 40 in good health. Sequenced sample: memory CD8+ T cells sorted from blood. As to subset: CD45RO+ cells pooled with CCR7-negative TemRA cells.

This chain's CDR3 is CASREGGHEQYF. CDR3 sequence (DNA): TGTGCCAGCAGGGAGGGGGGCCACGAGCAGTACTTC. The chain combines TRBV28 with TRBJ2-7; D might be TRBD1 or TRBD2, each matching 6 bases. The CDR3 is made up of 12 amino acids. Trimming pared 6 bases from V and 5 bases from J, leaving 11 bases between. The germline gives CDR1 MDHEN, CDR2 SYDVKM. The variable domain in full, completed from reference TRBV28 and TRBJ2-7, reads DVKVTQSSRYLVKRTGEKVFLECVQDMDHENMFWYRQDPGLGLRLIYFSYDVKMKEKGDIPEGYSVSREKKERFSLILESASTNQTSMYLCASREGGHEQYFGPGTRLTVT.